Presented here are 10 T cell receptor beta chains from one specimen sequenced in a study of T-cell memory formation after mild COVID-19. TCRdb reanalysed the 5' RACE reads using MiXCR and keeps one entry per CDR3 protein. Of fewer than 50,000 distinct CDR3 sequences in the sample, around 7.3% were seen once. Sequenced: PBMCs or a T cell subset sorted from them (not recorded which). The origin of the receptors is a man between 18 and 35 years old who had mild COVID-19 (a few samples of this study predate the infection). Cell type and time point are not known.

This clonotype was seen a few times. One junction end disagrees with the germline gene, perhaps due to a read error. The gene calls are TRBV2 and TRBJ1-1; D is uncertain. The CDR3 covers 13 residues. The germline gives CDR1 SNHLY, CDR2 FYNNEI. The CDR3 loop is CACSRERNTEAFF. The CDR3 bases are TGTGCCTGCAGCCGAGAGAGAAACACTGAAGCTTTCTTT.

This clonotype occurred a few times. The V gene is TRBV7-3, the J gene TRBJ1-2; D uncertain. The CDR3 runs 15 residues. Germline loops: CDR1 SGHTA, CDR2 FQGTGA. V was clipped by 4 bases and J by 3 bases, with 15 bases between them. CDR3 amino acids: CASSYFGSPDYGYTF. The CDR3 bases are TGTGCCAGCAGCTACTTTGGAAGCCCGGACTATGGCTACACCTTC.

By share of the sample, this clonotype is medium-sized. The chain carries TRBV10-3 and TRBJ2-3; D gene unclear. V gave up 0 bases and J gave up 3 bases, with 10 bases separating them. Germline CDR1 ENHRY, CDR2 SYGVKD. The CDR3 has 15 amino acids. The CDR3 is CAISESATVTDTQYF. Here the CDR3 DNA reads TGTGCCATCAGTGAGTCGGCAACCGTAACAGATACGCAGTATTTT.

This clonotype was seen a handful of times. This sequence joins TRBV6-5 and TRBJ2-3; D is unresolved. Germline V gene lookup returns CDR1 MNHEY and CDR2 SVGAGI. The CDR3 covers 17 residues. Trimming removed 4 bases from V and 1 base from J, with 18 bases in between. The CDR3 loop reads CASSSTTVPLGTDTQYF. The DNA for the CDR3 is TGTGCCAGCAGTTCCACAACAGTACCGCTAGGCACAGATACGCAGTATTTT.

With regard to this clonotype: Just one base apart from a much larger clone, this may be a read error. This chain connects TRBV7-2 to TRBJ2-3; D is uncertain. Trimming took off 3 bases at V and 3 bases at J, with 4 bases between the two ends. CDR1 is SGHTA, CDR2 FQGNSA, per germline. The CDR3 has 12 residues. The CDR3 sequence is CASSFGTDTQYF. The CDR3 bases are TGTGCCAGCAGCTTCGGTACAGATACGCAGTATTTT.

V and J are TRBV20-1 and TRBJ1-2, with 8 bases fitting TRBD1. J lost 4 bases, V lost 5 bases, and 6 bases had no gene match. CDR3 size: 13 residues. Looked up from germline, CDR1 is DFQATT and CDR2 is SNEGSKA (reference sequence). The CDR3: CSAYQGAGYGYTF. CDR3 sequence (DNA): TGCAGTGCTTACCAGGGGGCGGGCTATGGCTACACCTTC.

This clonotype was found a few times. The chain is built from TRBV2 and TRBJ2-2; 9 bases match TRBD2. Per the germline V gene, CDR1 is SNHLY and CDR2 is FYNNEI. The CDR3 is made up of 14 amino acids. V was clipped by 7 bases and J by 5 bases; unmatched bases: 5. The CDR3 DNA reads TGTGCCAGCAATAGCGGGGGTCCGACCGGGGAGCTGTTTTTT. Translated, it gives CASNSGGPTGELFF. The variable domain in full, with the rest retrieved from reference TRBV2 and TRBJ2-2, is EPEVTQTPSHQVTQMGQEVILRCVPISNHLYFYWYRQILGQKVEFLVSFYNNEISEKSEIFDDQFSVERPDGSNFTLKIRSTKLEDSAMYFCASNSGGPTGELFFGEGSRLTVL.

This clonotype turned up a few times. The chain couples TRBV7-3 to TRBJ1-1, with TRBD1 matching over 8 bases. Trimming took 4 bases from V and 5 from J; bases not matched to a gene: 9. The V gene's germline CDR1 is SGHTA and CDR2 FQGTGA. The CDR3 consists of 15 residues. For the CDR3, the DNA is TGTGCCAGCAGCTCCGGTCAGGGGGCTCATACTGAAGCTTTCTTT. Amino acid sequence: CASSSGQGAHTEAFF. Supplemented by reference TRBV7-3 and TRBJ1-1, the full variable domain reads GAGVSQTPSNKVTEKGKYVELRCDPISGHTALYWYRQSLGQGPEFLIYFQGTGAADDSGLPNDRFFAVRPEGSVSTLKIQRTERGDSAVYLCASSSGQGAHTEAFFGQGTRLTVV.

The rearrangement joins TRBV7-9 to TRBJ1-5; D is ambiguous. Germline CDR1 SEHNR, CDR2 FQNEAQ (reference sequence). V lost 2 bases and J lost 0, with 8 bases in between. The CDR3 runs 15 residues. DNA for the CDR3: TGTGCCAGCAGCTTAAGTTTCGCTAGCAATCAGCCCCAGCATTTT. It specifies CASSLSFASNQPQHF. Based on the CDR3 plus reference TRBV7-9 and TRBJ1-5, the full variable domain is DTGVSQNPRHKITKRGQNVTFRCDPISEHNRLYWYRQTLGQGPEFLTYFQNEAQLEKSRLLSDRFSAERPKGSFSTLEIQRTEQGDSAMYLCASSLSFASNQPQHFGDGTRLSIL.

This clonotype has more than one count but fewer than ten. The chain has TRBV5-1 and TRBJ2-2; D may match TRBD1 or TRBD2 (5 bases each). The germline V and J ends were trimmed by 4 bases and 6 bases, with 16 bases remaining between them. Germline V gene sequence: CDR1 SGHRS, CDR2 YFSETQ. This CDR3 has 15 amino acids. CDR3 DNA sequence: TGCGCCAGCAGCATTGGGGGAGTGGCCGCCGGGGAGCTGTTTTTT. Amino acid sequence: CASSIGGVAAGELFF.